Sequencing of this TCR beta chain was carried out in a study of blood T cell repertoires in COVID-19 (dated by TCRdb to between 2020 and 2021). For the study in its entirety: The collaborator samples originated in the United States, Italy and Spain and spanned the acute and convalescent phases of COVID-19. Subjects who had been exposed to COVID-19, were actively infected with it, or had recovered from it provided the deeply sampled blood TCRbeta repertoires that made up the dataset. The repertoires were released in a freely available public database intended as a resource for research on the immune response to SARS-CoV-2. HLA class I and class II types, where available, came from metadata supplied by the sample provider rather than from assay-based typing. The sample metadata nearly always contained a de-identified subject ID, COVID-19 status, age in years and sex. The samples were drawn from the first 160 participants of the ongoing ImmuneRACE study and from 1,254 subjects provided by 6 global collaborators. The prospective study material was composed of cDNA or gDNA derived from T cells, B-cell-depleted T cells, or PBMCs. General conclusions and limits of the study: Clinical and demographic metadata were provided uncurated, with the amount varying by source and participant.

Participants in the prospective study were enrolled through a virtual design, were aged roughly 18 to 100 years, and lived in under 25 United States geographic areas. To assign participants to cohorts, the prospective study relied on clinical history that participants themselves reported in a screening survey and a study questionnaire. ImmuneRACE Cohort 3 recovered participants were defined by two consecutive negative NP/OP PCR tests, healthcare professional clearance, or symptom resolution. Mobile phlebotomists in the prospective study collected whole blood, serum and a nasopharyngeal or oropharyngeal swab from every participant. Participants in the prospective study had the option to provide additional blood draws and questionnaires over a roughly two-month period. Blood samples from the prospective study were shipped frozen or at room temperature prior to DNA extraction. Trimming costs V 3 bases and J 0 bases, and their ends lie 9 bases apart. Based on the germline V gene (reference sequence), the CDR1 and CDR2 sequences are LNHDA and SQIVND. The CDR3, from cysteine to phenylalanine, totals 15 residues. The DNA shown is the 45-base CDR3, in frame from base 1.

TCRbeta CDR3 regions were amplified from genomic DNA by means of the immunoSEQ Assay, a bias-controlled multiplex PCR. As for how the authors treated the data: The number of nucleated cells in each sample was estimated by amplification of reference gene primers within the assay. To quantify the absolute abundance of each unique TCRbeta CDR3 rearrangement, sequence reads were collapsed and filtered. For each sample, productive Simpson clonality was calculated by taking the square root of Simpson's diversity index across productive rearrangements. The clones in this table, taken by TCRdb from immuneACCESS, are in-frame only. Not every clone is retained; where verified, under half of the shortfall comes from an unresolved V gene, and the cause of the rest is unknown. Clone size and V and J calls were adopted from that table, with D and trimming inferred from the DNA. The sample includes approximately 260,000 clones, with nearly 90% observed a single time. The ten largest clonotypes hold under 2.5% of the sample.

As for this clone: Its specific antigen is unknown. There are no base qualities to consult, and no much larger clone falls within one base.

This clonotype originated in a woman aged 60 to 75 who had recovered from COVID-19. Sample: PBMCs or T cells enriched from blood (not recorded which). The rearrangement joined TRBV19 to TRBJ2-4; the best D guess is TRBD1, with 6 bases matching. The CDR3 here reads CASSIRQEAKNIQYF. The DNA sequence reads TGTGCCAGTAGTATCCGACAGGAAGCCAAAAACATTCAGTACTTC.